A selection of T cell receptor beta chains follows, all from one sample in a study of CD8 T cells in Susac syndrome. TCRdb used MiXCR to reprocess the immunoSEQ multiplex PCR reads, holding one entry per CDR3 protein. This repertoire shows about 300,000 distinct CDR3 sequences, roughly 90% found once; its top ten account for more than 0.15%. Sequencing was done on a sample of CD8+ T cells from PBMCs. These receptors originate from a human donor with multiple sclerosis. Each CDR3 is given with its conserved first and last residue. The D gene is left open where the match is weak. Clone size is given for some rows only: seen once, a few or many times, or a class if the clone is expanded.

V gene: TRBV20-1
clone size: .
J gene: TRBJ2-7
D gene: TRBD1
CDR3 DNA: TGCAGTGCCCAGACAGGGTCAGCCTACGAGCAGTACTTC
CDR3 protein: CSAQTGSAYEQYF

V gene: TRBV6-6
clone size: .
J gene: TRBJ2-1
D gene: TRBD2
CDR3 DNA: TGTGCCAGCACGGCGGGAATGGGACTAGCGGGAGTAGGGCAGTTCTTC
CDR3 protein: CASTAGMGLAGVGQFF

V gene: TRBV28
clone size: .
J gene: TRBJ1-2
D gene: .
CDR3 DNA: TGTGCCAGCAGTCCCCGAACAAGGGCCTATGGCTACACCTTC
CDR3 protein: CASSPRTRAYGYTF

V gene: TRBV7-9
clone size: once
J gene: TRBJ1-1
D gene: .
CDR3 DNA: TGTGCCAGCAGCTCCGGTAGGACTGAAGCTTTCTTT
CDR3 protein: CASSSGRTEAFF

V gene: TRBV4-3
clone size: .
J gene: TRBJ2-6
D gene: .
CDR3 DNA: TGCGCCAGCAGCCAAGTTACAGGGTCTGGGGCCAACGTCCTGACTTTC
CDR3 protein: CASSQVTGSGANVLTF

V gene: TRBV6-4
clone size: .
J gene: TRBJ2-1
D gene: .
CDR3 DNA: TGTGCCAGCAGTGACGTGGGGGGCGGCTACAATGAGCAGTTCTTC
CDR3 protein: CASSDVGGGYNEQFF

V gene: TRBV30
clone size: .
J gene: TRBJ1-2
D gene: .
CDR3 DNA: TGTGCCTGGAGCCTCCTGACCCAATCGTGGGGCGGCTACACCTTC
CDR3 protein: CAWSLLTQSWGGYTF

V gene: TRBV7-6
clone size: .
J gene: TRBJ2-3
D gene: .
CDR3 DNA: TGTGCCAGCAGCTTAGAATTGGTCGGCACAGATACGCAGTATTTT
CDR3 protein: CASSLELVGTDTQYF

V gene: TRBV12-3/TRBV12-4
clone size: .
J gene: TRBJ2-7
D gene: .
CDR3 DNA: TGTGCCAGCAACTCCCCGGCTGCGAGCTCCTACGAGCAGTACTTC
CDR3 protein: CASNSPAASSYEQYF

V gene: TRBV4-3
clone size: .
J gene: TRBJ2-7
D gene: .
CDR3 DNA: TGCGCCAGCAGCCAGATGGACAGAGGGAACTACGAGCAGTACTTC
CDR3 protein: CASSQMDRGNYEQYF

V gene: TRBV28
clone size: .
J gene: TRBJ1-5
D gene: .
CDR3 DNA: TGTGCCAGCAAATCCGGACGGGAAGCGTTTAGCAATCAGCCCCAGCATTTT
CDR3 protein: CASKSGREAFSNQPQHF

V gene: TRBV11-2
clone size: .
J gene: TRBJ2-5
D gene: .
CDR3 DNA: TGTGCCAGCAGCTTGTCTCTCGGGGTCCAAGAGACCCAGTACTTC
CDR3 protein: CASSLSLGVQETQYF

V gene: TRBV29-1
clone size: once
J gene: TRBJ2-7
D gene: TRBD1
CDR3 DNA: TGCAGCGCGCTAACAGAGACAGGGGGTTATGAGCAGTACTTC
CDR3 protein: CSALTETGGYEQYF

V gene: TRBV7-6
clone size: .
J gene: TRBJ2-3
D gene: TRBD2
CDR3 DNA: TGTGCCAGCAGTTCTAGCGGGGGGTCAGATACGCAGTATTTT
CDR3 protein: CASSSSGGSDTQYF

V gene: TRBV30
clone size: .
J gene: TRBJ1-5
D gene: TRBD1
CDR3 DNA: TGTGCCTGGACCGGGGGACAGGGGGTTAATCAGCCCCAGCATTTT
CDR3 protein: CAWTGGQGVNQPQHF

V gene: TRBV12-3/TRBV12-4
clone size: .
J gene: TRBJ2-6
D gene: .
CDR3 DNA: TGTGCCAGCAGTTTATACAGAGATTACTCTGGGGCCAACGTCCTGACTTTC
CDR3 protein: CASSLYRDYSGANVLTF

V gene: TRBV9
clone size: .
J gene: TRBJ1-3
D gene: .
CDR3 DNA: TGTGCCAGCAGCGAGGCCGGGACAAAAAGCAACACCATATATTTT
CDR3 protein: CASSEAGTKSNTIYF

V gene: TRBV20-1
clone size: .
J gene: TRBJ1-5
D gene: .
CDR3 DNA: TGCAGTGCTAGAGAACCGGGAGTGGGGGGATATCAGCCCCAGCATTTT
CDR3 protein: CSAREPGVGGYQPQHF